What follows are 16 T cell receptor beta chains derived from one specimen sequenced in a study of cytomegalovirus exposure and HLA in healthy donors. The primer mix had 60 Vbeta and 13 Jbeta primers. Sequencing was performed with immunoSEQ multiplex PCR; in TCRdb, only in-frame clones are kept and a portion is missing. Of roughly 180,000 clones in the sample, approximately 88% were seen once. The sequenced sample consisted of PBMCs. All receptors derive from a man aged 25 to 40 in good health and CMV-seronegative.

This chain links TRBV20-1 with TRBJ2-1; tentative D call: TRBD2 (5 bases). V lost 3 bases and J lost 8, with 8 bases in between. The V gene's germline CDR1 is DFQATT and CDR2 SNEGSKA (reference sequence). The CDR3 covers 11 residues. CDR3 sequence: CSARPEDEQFF. DNA for the CDR3: TGCAGTGCTAGGCCGGAGGATGAGCAGTTCTTC.

This clone was seen a few times. The CDR3 bases are TGCGCCAGCAGCCAAGGGGGCACAGGCGGGAGCTACACCTTC. Protein sequence: CASSQGGTGGSYTF. The genes are TRBV4-1 and TRBJ1-2, with D tentatively TRBD1 (5 bases). Trimming stripped 1 base from V and 9 bases from J, with 15 bases between. CDR1 is MGHRA and CDR2 is YSYEKL in the germline V gene. This CDR3 is 14 amino acids long.

V gene TRBV5-1 combines with J gene TRBJ2-5, with 11 bases lining up with TRBD1. The germline V gene has CDR1 SGHRS and CDR2 YFSETQ. The CDR3 is made up of 15 amino acids. J gave up 5 bases and V 0 bases, and 3 bases lay outside the gene matches. The CDR3 loop reads CASSLDRDRGETQYF. The CDR3 DNA reads TGCGCCAGCAGCTTGGACCGGGACAGGGGGGAGACCCAGTACTTC.

The CDR3 region is CAWRDSFRLPGDTGELFF. Written as DNA, the CDR3 is TGTGCCTGGAGAGATAGTTTTCGGCTCCCAGGCGACACCGGGGAGCTGTTTTTT. This chain links TRBV30 with TRBJ2-2; D unresolved. Trimming took 3 bases from V and 3 from J, leaving 23 bases between them. The germline V gene encodes CDR1 GTSNPN and CDR2 SVGIG (reference sequence). The CDR3 totals 18 residues.

This clone was detected only a few times. This rearrangement joins TRBV7-9 to TRBJ1-2; D gene uncertain. V gave up 5 bases and J gave up 3 bases, with 13 bases separating them. The V gene's germline CDR1 is SEHNR and CDR2 FQNEAQ (reference sequence). The CDR3 is 14 amino acids. CDR3 in amino acids: CASSLRASYYGYTF. CDR3 bases: TGTGCCAGCAGCCTGAGGGCATCTTACTATGGCTACACCTTC. The variable domain in full, completed from reference TRBV7-9 and TRBJ1-2, reads DTGVSQNPRHKITKRGQNVTFRCDPISEHNRLYWYRQTLGQGPEFLTYFQNEAQLEKSRLLSDRFSAERPKGSFSTLEIQRTEQGDSAMYLCASSLRASYYGYTFGSGTRLTVV.

This chain connects TRBV6-5 to TRBJ1-3; 8 positions match TRBD1. V lost 6 bases, J lost 4 bases, and 8 bases stayed unmatched. The CDR3 consists of 15 residues. Per germline, CDR1 MNHEY and CDR2 SVGAGI. The DNA for the CDR3 is TGTGCCAGCAGCCCGGACAGGGTAGCAGGAAACACCATATATTTT. Its protein product is CASSPDRVAGNTIYF.

This chain connects TRBV6-5 to TRBJ2-5; D perhaps matches TRBD2 (6 bases). Judging by the DNA end, TRBJ2-7 fits better; the J call may be wrong. Germline CDR1 MNHEY, CDR2 SVGAGI. This CDR3 is built from 15 residues. The CDR3 DNA sequence: TGTGCCAGCAGGCCCGGGACTCGCCTTAGGAACGAGCAGTACTTC. This gives the protein CASRPGTRLRNEQYF.

This clone was counted a single time. J is TRBJ1-6 and V is TRBV10-3, with TRBD1 as a possible D gene (5 bases). This CDR3 region has 14 residues. Germline V gene data show CDR1 as ENHRY and CDR2 as SYGVKD. The V gene lost 2 bases and the J gene lost 13 bases, with 15 bases spanning the gap. The chain's CDR3 is CAISEGRGTTPLHF. The CDR3 DNA is TGTGCCATCAGTGAGGGGAGGGGCACGACGCCCCTCCACTTT.

V is TRBV7-2 and J is TRBJ1-1, with 7 bases that match TRBD1. V lost 4 bases to trimming and J lost 4 bases; unmatched junction nucleotides: 12. The germline gives CDR1 SGHTA, CDR2 FQGNSA. The CDR3 totals 16 residues. CDR3 coding DNA: TGTGCCAGCAGCTCGCGAGTGAACACAGGGGCCACTGAAGCTTTCTTT. Translation: CASSSRVNTGATEAFF.

The genes are TRBV2 and TRBJ2-2, with a tentative D call TRBD2 (5 bases). CDR3 length: 16 amino acids. Between the trimmed V and J ends, which lost 8 bases and 0 bases, there was a span of 16 bases. Looked up from germline, CDR1 is SNHLY and CDR2 is FYNNEI. This CDR3 is CASSRAGIANTGELFF. Here the CDR3 DNA reads TGTGCCAGCTCCCGGGCCGGGATCGCGAACACCGGGGAGCTGTTTTTT.

This sequence joins TRBV9 and TRBJ1-2; D is undetermined. CDR3 length: 11 amino acids. CDR1 is SGDLS and CDR2 is YYNGEE in the germline V gene. The V and J ends lost 6 bases and 0 bases respectively, with 3 bases between them. CDR3 in DNA: TGTGCCAGCAACTCTAACTATGGCTACACCTTC. This codes for CASNSNYGYTF.

The V and J genes are TRBV27 and TRBJ1-3; 7 bases match TRBD1. The V segment lost 2 bases and the J segment 3 bases; nucleotides outside the gene matches: 4. In germline, CDR1 is MNHEY, CDR2 SMNVEV (reference sequence). The CDR3 has 15 amino acids. CDR3 DNA: TGTGCCAGCAGTTTACGCAGGGGGGATGGAAACACCATATATTTT. As protein: CASSLRRGDGNTIYF.

This clone was counted only a few times. The chain recombines TRBV29-1 with TRBJ1-3, with D tentatively TRBD1 (6 bases). This CDR3 has 15 amino acids. V lost 5 bases to trimming and J lost 0 bases, with 14 bases between them. CDR1 is SQVTM, CDR2 ANQGSEA, per germline. The CDR3 loop reads CSVRVTGISGNTIYF. The CDR3 coding sequence is TGCAGCGTTAGAGTGACAGGCATCTCTGGAAACACCATATATTTT.

The chain joins TRBV5-1 to TRBJ2-1; D is unclear. The germline V and J ends were trimmed by 1 base and 6 bases, with 11 bases remaining between them. Looked up from germline, CDR1 is SGHRS and CDR2 is YFSETQ. There are 14 residues in the CDR3. The CDR3 region is CASSLSGGPNEQFF. DNA for the CDR3: TGCGCCAGCAGCTTGTCCGGCGGCCCCAATGAGCAGTTCTTC.

The rearrangement links TRBV19 to TRBJ2-2; 8 nucleotides agree with TRBD1. The trim removed 6 bases at V and 7 bases at J, leaving 10 bases unmatched. Germline V gives CDR1 LNHDA, CDR2 SQIVND (reference sequence). CDR3 length: 15 residues. CDR3: CASSDEDRVGGELFF. The CDR3 region has the DNA TGTGCCAGTAGCGACGAGGACAGGGTTGGCGGGGAGCTGTTTTTT.

The DNA of the CDR3 is TGTGCCAGCAGTTCAGTCCAGGGAGGCACTGAAGCTTTCTTT. It encodes CASSSVQGGTEAFF. V gene TRBV6-5 combines with J gene TRBJ1-1, with D perhaps TRBD1 (5 bases). Germline CDR1 is MNHEY and CDR2 is SVGAGI. The CDR3 covers 14 residues. Between the trimmed V and J ends, which lost 4 bases and 4 bases, there was a span of 13 bases.